In its sample, the clone carrying this T cell receptor (beta chain) was seen many times. TCRdb processed the 5' RACE reads anew with MiXCR; each CDR3 protein has one entry. The sample consists of 35,000 to 55,000 distinct CDR3 sequences, less than 30% of them appearing once. This CDR3 is 14 amino acids long. The V end was cut by 5 bases, the J end by 8 bases, with 16 bases between. The data were obtained in a study of early T cells in non-severe SARS-CoV-2 infection. V and J are TRBV12-3 or TRBV12-4 and TRBJ2-1, with a possible D match to TRBD1 (5 bases). This TCR derives from an adult who was a healthcare worker with PCR-confirmed SARS-CoV-2 infection or an uninfected control (not recorded which). Here the sequenced sample was whole blood, taken at baseline. CDR3 loop: CASSPPQGRDEQFF. CDR3 bases: TGTGCCAGCAGTCCCCCCCAGGGTCGCGATGAGCAGTTCTTC.